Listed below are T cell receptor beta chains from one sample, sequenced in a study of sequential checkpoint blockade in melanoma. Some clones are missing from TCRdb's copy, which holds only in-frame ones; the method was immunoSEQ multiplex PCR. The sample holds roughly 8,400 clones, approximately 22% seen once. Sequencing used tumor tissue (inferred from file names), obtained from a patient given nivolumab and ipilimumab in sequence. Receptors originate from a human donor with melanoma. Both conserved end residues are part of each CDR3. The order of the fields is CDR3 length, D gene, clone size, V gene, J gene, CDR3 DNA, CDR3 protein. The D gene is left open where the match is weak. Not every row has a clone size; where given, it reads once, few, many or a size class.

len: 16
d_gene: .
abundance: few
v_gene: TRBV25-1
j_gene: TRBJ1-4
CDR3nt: TGTGCCAGCAGTGAAATCAGGCCAGCGGGAAAGGAAAAACTGTTTTTT
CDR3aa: CASSEIRPAGKEKLFF

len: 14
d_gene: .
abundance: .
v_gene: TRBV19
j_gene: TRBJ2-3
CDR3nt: TGTGCCAGTAGTATGTTGAAGGTGGCAGATACGCAGTATTTT
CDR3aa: CASSMLKVADTQYF

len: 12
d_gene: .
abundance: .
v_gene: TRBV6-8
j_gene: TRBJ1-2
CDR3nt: TGTGCCAGCAGTTACCAGGGGAATGGCTACACCTTC
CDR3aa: CASSYQGNGYTF

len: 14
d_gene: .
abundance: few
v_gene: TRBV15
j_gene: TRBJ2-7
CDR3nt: TGTGCCACCAGCAGGGACCTGGGACCTTACGAGCAGTACTTC
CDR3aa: CATSRDLGPYEQYF

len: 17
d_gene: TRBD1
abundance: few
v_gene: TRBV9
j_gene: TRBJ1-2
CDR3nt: TGTGCCAGCAGCGTAGGGTTATGGGGACAGGGATACTATGGCTACACCTTC
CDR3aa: CASSVGLWGQGYYGYTF

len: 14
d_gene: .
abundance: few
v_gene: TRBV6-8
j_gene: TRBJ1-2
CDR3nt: TGTGCCAGCGGGAGAACAGGGAGCGGCTATGGCTACACCTTC
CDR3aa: CASGRTGSGYGYTF

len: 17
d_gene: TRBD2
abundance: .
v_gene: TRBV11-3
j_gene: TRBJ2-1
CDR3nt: TGTGCCAGCAGCTTAGACATTCGGGCGGGGGGGTACAATGAGCAGTTCTTC
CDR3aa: CASSLDIRAGGYNEQFF

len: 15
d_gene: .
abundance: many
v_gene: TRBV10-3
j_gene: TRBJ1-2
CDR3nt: TGTGCCATCAGTGAGTCGGGATCCCCGTCGCCCGGCTACACCTTC
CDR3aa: CAISESGSPSPGYTF

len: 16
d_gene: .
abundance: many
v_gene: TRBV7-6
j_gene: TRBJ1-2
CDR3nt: TGTGCCAGCAGCCCCCTTGACGCGGGGAGTTTCTATGGCTACACCTTC
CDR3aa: CASSPLDAGSFYGYTF

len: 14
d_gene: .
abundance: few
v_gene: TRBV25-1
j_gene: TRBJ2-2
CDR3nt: TGTGCCAGCAGTGCGGGTCTTGGAACCGGGGAGCTGTTTTTT
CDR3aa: CASSAGLGTGELFF

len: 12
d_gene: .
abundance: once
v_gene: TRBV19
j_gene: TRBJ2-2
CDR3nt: TGTGCCACCACGGACAGCACCGGGGAGCTGTTTTTT
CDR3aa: CATTDSTGELFF

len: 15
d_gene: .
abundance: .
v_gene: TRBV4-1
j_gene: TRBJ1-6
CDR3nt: TGCGCCAGCAGCCAAGTCAGGACGTATAATTCACCCCTCCACTTT
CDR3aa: CASSQVRTYNSPLHF

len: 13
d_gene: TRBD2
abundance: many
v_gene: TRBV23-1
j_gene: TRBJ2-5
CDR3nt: TGCGCCAGCAGCCTGCGGACTAGGGAGACCCAGTACTTC
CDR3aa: CASSLRTRETQYF

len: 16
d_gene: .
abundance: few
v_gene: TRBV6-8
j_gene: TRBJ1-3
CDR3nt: TGTGCCAGCAGTTACTCCGTATGGGTATTCGGAAACACCATATATTTT
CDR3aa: CASSYSVWVFGNTIYF

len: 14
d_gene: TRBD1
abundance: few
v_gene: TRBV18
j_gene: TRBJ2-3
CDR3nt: TGTGCCAGCTCCCCGGGACAGTCCACAGATACGCAGTATTTT
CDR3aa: CASSPGQSTDTQYF

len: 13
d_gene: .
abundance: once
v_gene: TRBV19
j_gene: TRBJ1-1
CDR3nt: TGTGCCAGTAGTATAGATCTCGGTTCTGAAGCTTTCTTT
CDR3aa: CASSIDLGSEAFF

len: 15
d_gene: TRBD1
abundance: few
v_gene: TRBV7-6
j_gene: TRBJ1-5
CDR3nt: TGTGCCAGCAGCCAAGGGGGCAGTATAGATCAGCCCCAGCATTTT
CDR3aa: CASSQGGSIDQPQHF

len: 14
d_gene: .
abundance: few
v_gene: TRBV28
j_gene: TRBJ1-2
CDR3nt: TGTGCCAGCGCACCGGGGGGCATCGGCTATGGCTACACCTTC
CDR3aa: CASAPGGIGYGYTF

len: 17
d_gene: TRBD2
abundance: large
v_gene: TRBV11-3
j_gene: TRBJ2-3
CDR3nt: TGTGCCAGCAGCCTCCCCCGGGAGGGCAGACGGGTAGATACGCAGTATTTT
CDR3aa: CASSLPREGRRVDTQYF

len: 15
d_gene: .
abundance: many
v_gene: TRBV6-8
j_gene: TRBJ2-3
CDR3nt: TGTGCCAGCAGTAAAGACCTTGCAAGCACAGATACGCAGTATTTT
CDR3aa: CASSKDLASTDTQYF

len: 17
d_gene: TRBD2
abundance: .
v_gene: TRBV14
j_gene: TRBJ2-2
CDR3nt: TGTGCCAGCAGCCAAGCGGTGGCGGGGGGGAACACCGGGGAGCTGTTTTTT
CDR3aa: CASSQAVAGGNTGELFF

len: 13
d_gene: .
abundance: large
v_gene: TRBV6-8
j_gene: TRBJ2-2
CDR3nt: TGTGCCAGCAGACGCCCGTCAACCGGGGAGCTGTTTTTT
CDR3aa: CASRRPSTGELFF

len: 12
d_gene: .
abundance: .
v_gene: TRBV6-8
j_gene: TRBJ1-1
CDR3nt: TGTGCCAGCACTCTTTCGGGGGGCCGGGCTTTCTTT
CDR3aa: CASTLSGGRAFF

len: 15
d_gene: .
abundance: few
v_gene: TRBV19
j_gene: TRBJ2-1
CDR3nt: TGTGCCAGCACCCCCTCCGGGACTGCCTACAATGAGCAGTTCTTC
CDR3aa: CASTPSGTAYNEQFF

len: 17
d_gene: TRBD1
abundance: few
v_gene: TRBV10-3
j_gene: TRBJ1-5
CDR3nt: TGTGCCATCAGTGAGCTTCCGTCAGGGGGAAGCAATCAGCCCCAGCATTTT
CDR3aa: CAISELPSGGSNQPQHF